This TCR beta chain was sequenced in a study of OX40 agonist ivuxolimab in advanced cancers. For the wider study: Ivuxolimab was an agonistic, fully human IgG2 monoclonal antibody directed against OX40 (CD134), a costimulatory receptor. Intravenous ivuxolimab was administered to patients every 2 weeks at six dose levels: 0.01, 0.1, 0.3, 1.5, 3 and 10 mg/kg. Of the approximately 54 dose-escalation patients, hepatocellular carcinoma was present in about 20, melanoma in roughly 15, renal cell carcinoma in 9 and head and neck cancer in 9. In the dose-escalation cohort, approximately 83% of patients were male, and the mean age was roughly 60 years with a range of roughly 23 to 79. Patients were allowed to have had prior anti-PD-1, anti-PD-L1 or anti-CTLA-4 therapy, and more than 30% of the dose-escalation patients had previously received checkpoint inhibitors. Partial responses were achieved by three dose-escalation patients, of whom one had hepatocellular carcinoma and two had cutaneous melanoma. Peripheral TCRbeta sequencing was intended to test whether TCR sequence diversity was altered and clonal T-cell expansion was caused by ivuxolimab. The monotherapy dose-escalation portion (N of about 50 patients) of the phase I ivuxolimab trial is reported in the paper. Paper-wide results and their limitations: At doses from 0.1 to 3.0 mg/kg, clonal expansion was seen in both CD4+ and CD8+ blood T cells between baseline and week 6. The antigen specificity of the clonally expanded peripheral T cells was not determined. After ivuxolimab, more expanded clones were found on average in CD8+ T cells than in CD4+ T cells. Low levels of normalized T-cell clonal expansion were also seen in some patients who did not respond. In partial responders in the 0.1-3.0 mg/kg groups, normalized peripheral clonal expansion was found to be among the lowest, especially among CD8+ T cells.

Patients with a history of autoimmune disease or receiving systemic immunosuppression were excluded from the trial. In every dose cohort, peripheral blood was drawn for TCR sequencing at baseline, cycle 4 day 1, and cycle 7 day 1. Samples came from an open-label, multicenter, first-in-human phase I dose-escalation trial of ivuxolimab. Adults with locally advanced or metastatic melanoma, renal cell, hepatocellular, or head and neck squamous cell carcinoma were enrolled in the trial. Before TCR sequencing, CD4+ and CD8+ T cells were separately sorted from peripheral blood. As to this clone: What this receptor recognizes is not known. Qualities for individual bases were not recorded, and no much larger clone is one base off.

Based on the germline V gene, the CDR1 and CDR2 sequences are SQVTM and ANQGSEA. The CDR3 measures 14 amino acids from cysteine to phenylalanine. Only the CDR3 DNA is retained, 42 bases long and in frame from the first base. Genomic DNA was isolated from the sorted cells so that the TCRbeta CDR3 region could be sequenced. The immunoSEQ Assay was used for sequencing of TCRbeta CDR3 regions. Not all clones reach the TCRdb copy of this immuneACCESS table, which keeps in-frame sequences only. Checked studies attribute under half of the gap to unresolved V genes and leave the rest unexplained. The sample records about 81,000 clones, roughly 80% of which are singletons. The leading ten clones occupy 6.5% to 8% of the sample.

Recombination linked TRBV29-1 to TRBJ2-3, with the D gene not confidently named. The material sequenced was CD4+ or CD8+ T cells sorted from blood, taken in a trial of the OX40 agonist ivuxolimab. This clonotype originated in an adult with an advanced solid tumor such as melanoma, head and neck, liver or kidney cancer. The CDR3 protein sequence reads: CRALVPPPLDTQYF. In nucleotide form, the sequence is TGCAGGGCCTTGGTCCCTCCTCCGTTGGATACGCAGTATTTT.